These 27 T cell receptor beta chains share one sample of origin, sequenced in a study of blood T cell repertoires in COVID-19. Assay: immunoSEQ multiplex PCR; the TCRdb copy retains only in-frame clones and omits some. In the table there are a few hundred thousand clones, 80% to 85% of which are singletons. The sample consisted of PBMCs or T cells enriched from blood (not recorded which). These receptors all stem from a man between 50 and 59 years old who had recovered from COVID-19.

The chain couples TRBV6-5 to TRBJ2-3; D is perhaps TRBD1 (5 bases). Germline CDR1 is MNHEY and CDR2 is SVGAGI. Between the trimmed V and J ends, which lost 8 bases and 7 bases, there was a span of 16 bases. There are 13 residues in the CDR3. The CDR3 bases are TGTGCCAGCGCAAACAGGCCAGGACATACGCAGTATTTT. Amino acids: CASANRPGHTQYF.

The chain combines TRBV7-2 with TRBJ2-5; TRBD2 is a possible D gene (5 bases). The CDR3 covers 15 residues. Trimming removed 1 base at V and 5 bases at J, with 14 bases between. Germline CDR1 reads SGHTA; CDR2 reads FQGNSA. CDR3 coding DNA: TGTGCCAGCAGCTTAGTGGCAGCTAGAGGGGAGACCCAGTACTTC. It translates to CASSLVAARGETQYF.

The chain employs TRBV9 and TRBJ1-1, with a possible D match to TRBD1 (6 bases). Trimming cost V 4 bases and J 1 base, with 14 bases left between them. The CDR3 contains 15 residues. Germline CDR1 and CDR2: SGDLS and YYNGEE. CDR3 in DNA: TGTGCCAGCAGCACCGGACAGCTGACGAACACTGAAGCTTTCTTT. Amino acids: CASSTGQLTNTEAFF.

V and J are TRBV19 and TRBJ2-4; a weak D match, TRBD1 (7 bases). The CDR3 runs to 15 residues. V was clipped by 6 bases and J by 6 bases, with 18 bases between them. Germline CDR1 and CDR2: LNHDA and SQIVND (reference sequence). The CDR3 bases are TGTGCCAGTAGAAAAGGGACAGTCGGGAGAAACATTCAGTACTTC. This encodes CASRKGTVGRNIQYF.

V usage is TRBV6-1 and J usage is TRBJ2-7; 10 nucleotides line up with TRBD2. Germline V gives CDR1 MNHNS, CDR2 SASEGT. V lost 4 bases, J lost 2 bases, and 8 bases stayed unmatched. This CDR3 spans 16 amino acids. For the CDR3, the DNA is TGTGCCAGCAGTGGAACCGGGACTAGCGTGACCTACGAGCAGTACTTC. Protein sequence: CASSGTGTSVTYEQYF.

This chain uses TRBV30 with TRBJ1-2; TRBD1 agrees at 7 bases. CDR1 is GTSNPN, CDR2 SVGIG, per germline (reference sequence). Germline trimming cut 2 bases from V and 0 bases from J; bases unmatched to any gene: 6. This CDR3 comprises 15 residues. CDR3 in DNA: TGTGCCTGGAGTATTAGACAGGGAGCTAACTATGGCTACACCTTC. Residues: CAWSIRQGANYGYTF.

The J gene is TRBJ2-7, the V gene TRBV6-2 or TRBV6-3, with D tentatively TRBD2 (6 bases). The CDR3 spans 16 residues. Per the germline V gene, CDR1 is MNHEY and CDR2 is SVGEGT. V was clipped by 0 bases and J by 0 bases, with 12 bases between them. The CDR3 here is CASSYSRRDFSYEQYF. The CDR3 nucleotides read TGTGCCAGCAGTTACTCTCGTCGGGACTTCTCCTACGAGCAGTACTTC.

CDR3 in DNA: TGTGCCAGCAGCCTTAGAGGGGGTATGATAACCAGCACCGGGGAGCTGTTTTTT. Translation gives CASSLRGGMITSTGELFF. This chain connects TRBV11-3 to TRBJ2-2; possibly TRBD1 for D (6 bases). Deletions cut 5 bases from V and 4 bases from J, with 23 bases between. The germline CDR1 and CDR2 sequences are SGHNT and YENEEA. CDR3 length equals 18 residues.

The chain is built from TRBV4-2 and TRBJ2-7, with 12 bases matching TRBD2. The germline V gene encodes CDR1 LGHNA and CDR2 YNFKEQ. The CDR3 runs to 17 residues. Unmatched junction bases numbered 6, after V lost 0 bases and J lost 3 bases. The CDR3 bases are TGTGCCAGCAGCCAAGAGTCGACTAGCGGGGGCCTCTACGAGCAGTACTTC. This encodes CASSQESTSGGLYEQYF.

This chain connects TRBV2 to TRBJ1-2; no clear D gene. This CDR3 has 15 amino acids. V lost 1 base to trimming and J lost 5 bases, with 14 bases between them. Germline CDR1 SNHLY, CDR2 FYNNEI. CDR3 nucleotide sequence: TGTGCCAGCAGTGAAGAACGTATTTTGGCTTATGGCTACACCTTC. This translates into CASSEERILAYGYTF.

V and J are TRBV29-1 and TRBJ2-3; 10 bases fit TRBD1. Per the germline V gene, CDR1 is SQVTM and CDR2 is ANQGSEA. This CDR3 is built from 12 residues. The V gene end was trimmed by 7 bases and the J gene end by 5 bases; junction bases not matched to a gene: 3. CDR3 loop: CSAGDRGDTQYF. DNA of the CDR3: TGCAGCGCTGGGGACAGGGGAGATACGCAGTATTTT.

This clone was counted a single time. This chain uses TRBV9 with TRBJ2-5; 7 bases line up with TRBD2. CDR1 and CDR2 from the germline V gene are SGDLS and YYNGEE. This CDR3 comprises 15 residues. V was clipped by 4 bases and J by 5 bases; unmatched bases: 11. CDR3 sequence: CASSFGGLNGETQYF. The DNA for the CDR3 is TGTGCCAGCAGCTTTGGGGGACTAAATGGGGAGACCCAGTACTTC.

This clone was seen more than once but under ten times. The chain is built from TRBV11-2 and TRBJ1-3; weak D call: TRBD1 (5 bases). V lost 1 base to trimming and J lost 4 bases, with 8 bases between them. The CDR3 loop spans 14 amino acids. Germline CDR1 and CDR2: SGHAT and FQNNGV. The DNA of the CDR3 is TGTGCCAGCAGCTTAGCAGGGCCCGGAAACACCATATATTTT. Encoded protein: CASSLAGPGNTIYF.

This chain links TRBV30 with TRBJ1-3, with D unclear. Germline values: CDR1 GTSNPN, CDR2 SVGIG (reference sequence). The CDR3 totals 13 residues. Trimming stripped 0 bases from V and 2 bases from J, with 5 bases between. CDR3 amino acids: CAWSVNAGNTIYF. CDR3 in DNA: TGTGCCTGGAGTGTTAATGCTGGAAACACCATATATTTT.

CDR3 nucleotides: TGTGCCAGCGGATTAGCGGGAGGGTCCTGGAACGAGCAGTACTTC. This codes for CASGLAGGSWNEQYF. The chain couples TRBV28 to TRBJ2-7; TRBD2 matches at 11 bases. Losses at the gene ends were 8 bases for V and 5 bases for J; bases not matched to a gene: 11. The germline V gene has CDR1 MDHEN and CDR2 SYDVKM. The CDR3 has 15 amino acids.

This sequence joins TRBV5-1 and TRBJ2-1, with D perhaps matching TRBD1 (6 bases). This CDR3 comprises 16 residues. Between the trimmed V and J ends, which lost 0 bases and 0 bases, there was a span of 10 bases. Germline V gene sequence: CDR1 SGHRS, CDR2 YFSETQ. The chain's CDR3 is CASSLGGGDSYNEQFF. The CDR3 DNA reads TGCGCCAGCAGCTTGGGAGGGGGTGACTCCTACAATGAGCAGTTCTTC. Filled out from reference TRBV5-1 and TRBJ2-1, the complete variable domain reads KAGVTQTPRYLIKTRGQQVTLSCSPISGHRSVSWYQQTPGQGLQFLFEYFSETQRNKGNFPGRFSGRQFSNSRSEMNVSTLELGDSALYLCASSLGGGDSYNEQFFGPGTRLTVL.

This chain connects TRBV2 to TRBJ2-2, with D possibly matching TRBD1 (5 bases). The CDR3 is 13 residues long. Trimming took off 8 bases at V and 6 bases at J, with 13 bases between the two ends. CDR1 and CDR2 (germline): SNHLY, FYNNEI. CDR3 in amino acids: CASQPGLAGELFF. As DNA, the CDR3 is TGTGCCAGCCAGCCAGGGTTGGCCGGGGAGCTGTTTTTT. Full variable domain (rest looked up from reference TRBV2 and TRBJ2-2): EPEVTQTPSHQVTQMGQEVILRCVPISNHLYFYWYRQILGQKVEFLVSFYNNEISEKSEIFDDQFSVERPDGSNFTLKIRSTKLEDSAMYFCASQPGLAGELFFGEGSRLTVL.

The table lists this clone with a few counts. The chain employs TRBV9 and TRBJ1-2; 7 nucleotides match TRBD1. V lost 8 bases, J lost 13 bases, and 14 bases stayed unmatched. The CDR3 spans 12 residues. Germline lookup yields CDR1 SGDLS and CDR2 YYNGEE. Written as DNA, the CDR3 is TGTGCCAGTCGGGGCGGGCAGGGGGAGGTCACCTTC. Translating gives CASRGGQGEVTF.

The chain links TRBV5-1 to TRBJ1-1; TRBD1 matches 7 bases. Trimming took 6 bases from V and 0 from J; bases not matched to a gene: 5. The CDR3 is made up of 14 amino acids. Germline lookup yields CDR1 SGHRS and CDR2 YFSETQ. CDR3 nucleotide sequence: TGCGCCAGCAAATCGACAGGGATGAACACTGAAGCTTTCTTT. Translated: CASKSTGMNTEAFF.

The CDR3: CASSPLGQRTGELFF. For the CDR3, the DNA is TGTGCCAGCAGCCCCCTGGGACAGAGGACCGGGGAGCTGTTTTTT. V is TRBV7-9 and J is TRBJ2-2, with TRBD1 identical over 7 bases. This CDR3 is 15 amino acids long. V gave up 5 bases and J gave up 5 bases; unmatched junction bases: 8. Germline loops: CDR1 SEHNR, CDR2 FQNEAQ (reference sequence).

This clone was observed a few times. V usage is TRBV3-1 (or the pseudogene TRBV3-2) and J usage is TRBJ2-7; no clear D gene. The germline V and J ends were trimmed by 0 bases and 0 bases, with 12 bases remaining between them. This CDR3 is built from 16 residues. Per germline, CDR1 LGHDT and CDR2 YNNKEL (reference sequence). The CDR3 loop is CASSQDRSRSSYEQYF. As DNA, the CDR3 is TGTGCCAGCAGCCAAGATAGGAGTAGGAGCTCCTACGAGCAGTACTTC.

The chain joins TRBV7-6 to TRBJ2-5; 11 nucleotides align to TRBD2. Germline V gene lookup returns CDR1 SGHVS and CDR2 FNYEAQ. This CDR3 contains 15 residues. J gave up 7 bases and V 5 bases, and 9 bases lay outside the gene matches. CDR3 residues: CASSGTSGGGGTQYF. In DNA form, the CDR3 reads TGTGCCAGCAGCGGCACTAGCGGGGGCGGAGGGACCCAGTACTTC. The full variable domain, completed using reference TRBV7-6 and TRBJ2-5, is GAGVSQSPRYKVTKRGQDVALRCDPISGHVSLYWYRQALGQGPEFLTYFNYEAQQDKSGLPNDRFSAERPEGSISTLTIQRTEQRDSAMYRCASSGTSGGGGTQYFGPGTRLLVL.

This sequence joins TRBV6-2 or TRBV6-3 and TRBJ1-5; TRBD1 matches at 7 bases. With V trimmed by 5 bases and J by 4 bases, 8 bases remained unmatched. CDR3 length: 15 amino acids. Looked up from germline, CDR1 is MNHEY and CDR2 is SVGEGT. The CDR3 nucleotides read TGTGCCAGCAGTACCGGACAGGTTCGAAATCAGCCCCAGCATTTT. This codes for CASSTGQVRNQPQHF.

This clone was counted only a few times. This chain connects TRBV6-2 or TRBV6-3 to TRBJ2-7; 7 nucleotides match TRBD1. The V and J ends lost 6 bases and 7 bases, in that order; junction bases with no gene match: 15. This CDR3 has 15 residues. CDR1 and CDR2 (germline): MNHEY, SVGEGT. As DNA, the CDR3 is TGTGCCAGCAGCCACACAGGGGCTCTGGGAAGGGAGCAGTACTTC. Its translation: CASSHTGALGREQYF.

This clone was recorded a few times. The chain uses TRBV30 and TRBJ2-5; the D gene is possibly TRBD2 (7 bases). The V end was cut by 1 base, the J end by 3 bases, with 15 bases between. The CDR3 contains 15 residues. Per the germline V gene, CDR1 is GTSNPN and CDR2 is SVGIG (reference sequence). In nucleotides, the CDR3 is TGTGCCTGGAGTGCCCTATGGGGGGGCGAAGAGACCCAGTACTTC. Translated: CAWSALWGGEETQYF.

The genes are TRBV13 and TRBJ2-6; tentatively, D is TRBD2 (6 bases). V lost 4 bases and J 1 base, leaving 20 bases between the germline ends. This CDR3 is 19 amino acids long. Germline assignment: CDR1 PRHDT and CDR2 FYEKMQ (reference sequence). CDR3 bases: TGTGCCAGCAGCTCCCGAAGTGCGGGAACCAGATCTGGGGCCAACGTCCTGACTTTC. This gives the protein CASSSRSAGTRSGANVLTF.

Comments on this clone: Germline is not matched at one junction end, which may reflect a read error. The chain carries TRBV28 and TRBJ1-4, with TRBD1 matching 9 bases. This CDR3 contains 15 residues. The germline gives CDR1 MDHEN, CDR2 SYDVKM. The CDR3 spells CASSLEGTGLGPLRF. CDR3 DNA sequence: TGTGCCAGCAGTTTAGAGGGGACAGGGCTGGGGCCTCTTCGTTTT.